Each of the 7 T cell receptor beta chains below was sequenced from the same sample in a study of blood T cell repertoires in COVID-19. The repertoire was sequenced with immunoSEQ multiplex PCR; TCRdb's copy has only in-frame clones and lacks some. Of around 280,000 clones in the sample, around 85% are singletons; the top ten hold around 4%. The sample consisted of peripheral blood. The source of these receptors is a woman aged 45 to 65 with active or convalescent COVID-19.

This sequence joins TRBV3-1 (or the pseudogene TRBV3-2) and TRBJ2-5; 8 bases align to TRBD1. Germline V CDR1 and CDR2: LGHDT, YNNKEL (reference sequence). The CDR3 extends over 16 amino acids. The V gene end was trimmed by 0 bases and the J gene end by 4 bases; junction bases not matched to a gene: 7. The CDR3 sequence: CASSQDRTGMGETQYF. The CDR3 nucleotides are TGTGCCAGCAGCCAAGATCGGACAGGGATGGGAGAGACCCAGTACTTC.

The chain employs TRBV28 and TRBJ1-1; D unresolved. Germline values: CDR1 MDHEN, CDR2 SYDVKM. Trimming took 6 bases from V and 0 from J, leaving 8 bases between them. This CDR3 has 13 amino acids. CDR3 sequence: CASRAPLNTEAFF. Written as DNA, the CDR3 is TGTGCCAGCAGGGCACCTCTGAACACTGAAGCTTTCTTT.

The J gene is TRBJ1-4, the V gene TRBV5-1, with 7 bases that match TRBD1. Per the germline V gene, CDR1 is SGHRS and CDR2 is YFSETQ. CDR3 length: 15 amino acids. The V and J ends lost 4 bases and 7 bases, in that order; junction bases with no gene match: 10. Here the CDR3 DNA reads TGCGCCAGCAGCCCCGAGGGGGCGTCGGGTGAAAAACTGTTTTTT. This translates into CASSPEGASGEKLFF. Together with reference TRBV5-1 and TRBJ1-4, the CDR3 gives the full variable domain: KAGVTQTPRYLIKTRGQQVTLSCSPISGHRSVSWYQQTPGQGLQFLFEYFSETQRNKGNFPGRFSGRQFSNSRSEMNVSTLELGDSALYLCASSPEGASGEKLFFGSGTQLSVL.

Turning to this clone: At the DNA level, this CDR3 is encoded by other sequences in the same sample as well. This chain connects TRBV19 to TRBJ2-6; 9 positions agree with TRBD2. This CDR3 region has 18 residues. From germline, CDR1 is LNHDA and CDR2 SQIVND (reference sequence). Trimming at V came to 5 bases and at J to 3 bases, leaving 11 bases not matched to a gene. CDR3 loop: CASSFKRGVRGGANVLTF. CDR3 nucleotides: TGTGCCAGTAGTTTCAAGCGGGGGGTTAGAGGTGGGGCCAACGTCCTGACTTTC.

Points on this clone: Different DNA sequences within this sample yield the same CDR3. The chain uses TRBV11-2 and TRBJ2-5, with no clear D. This CDR3 has 10 amino acids. Germline V lookup: CDR1 SGHAT, CDR2 FQNNGV. V gave up 5 bases and J gave up 4 bases, with 2 bases separating them. The CDR3 protein is CASSRETQYF. The CDR3 DNA follows: TGTGCCAGCAGCCGAGAGACCCAGTACTTC.

The V gene is TRBV29-1, the J gene TRBJ2-1, with 15 bases lining up with TRBD2. The CDR3 consists of 14 residues. Germline trimming cut 6 bases from V and 12 bases from J; bases unmatched to any gene: 9. Germline CDR1 and CDR2: SQVTM and ANQGSEA. CDR3 amino acids: CSVQGTSGGKGQFF. CDR3 in DNA: TGCAGCGTCCAGGGGACTAGCGGGGGGAAGGGGCAGTTCTTC.

The chain carries TRBV2 and TRBJ2-2, with a possible D match to TRBD2 (5 bases). V was cut by 4 bases and J by 6 bases, with 9 bases left in between. Looked up from germline, CDR1 is SNHLY and CDR2 is FYNNEI. The length of the CDR3 is 13 residues. DNA for the CDR3: TGTGCCAGCAGTGCAAGGGAGTCCGGGGAGCTGTTTTTT. It yields the protein CASSARESGELFF. Using reference TRBV2 and TRBJ2-2 for the parts outside the CDR3, the full variable domain is EPEVTQTPSHQVTQMGQEVILRCVPISNHLYFYWYRQILGQKVEFLVSFYNNEISEKSEIFDDQFSVERPDGSNFTLKIRSTKLEDSAMYFCASSARESGELFFGEGSRLTVL.